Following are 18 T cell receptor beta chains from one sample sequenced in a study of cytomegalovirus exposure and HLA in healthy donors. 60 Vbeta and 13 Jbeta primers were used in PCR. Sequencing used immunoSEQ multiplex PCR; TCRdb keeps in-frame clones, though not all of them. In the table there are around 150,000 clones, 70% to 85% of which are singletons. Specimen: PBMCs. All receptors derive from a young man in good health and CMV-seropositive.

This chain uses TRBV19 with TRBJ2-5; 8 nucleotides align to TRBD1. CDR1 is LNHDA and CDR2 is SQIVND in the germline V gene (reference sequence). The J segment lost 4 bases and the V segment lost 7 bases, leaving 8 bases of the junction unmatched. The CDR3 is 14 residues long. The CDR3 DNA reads TGTGCCAGTACGTCCAGGGGGCCCGGAGAGACCCAGTACTTC. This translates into CASTSRGPGETQYF.

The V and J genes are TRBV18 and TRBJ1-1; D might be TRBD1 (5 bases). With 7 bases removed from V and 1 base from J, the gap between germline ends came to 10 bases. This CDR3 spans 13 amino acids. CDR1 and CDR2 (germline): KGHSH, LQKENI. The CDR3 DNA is TGTGCCAGCTTCCTAACAGGGAACACTGAAGCTTTCTTT. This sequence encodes CASFLTGNTEAFF.

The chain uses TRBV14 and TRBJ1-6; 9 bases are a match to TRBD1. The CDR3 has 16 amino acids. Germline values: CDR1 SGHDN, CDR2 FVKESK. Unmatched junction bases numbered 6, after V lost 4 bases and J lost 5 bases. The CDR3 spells CASSLLGQGNNSPLHF. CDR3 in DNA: TGTGCCAGCAGCCTCCTCGGACAGGGGAATAATTCACCCCTCCACTTT. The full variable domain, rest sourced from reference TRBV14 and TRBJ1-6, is EAGVTQFPSHSVIEKGQTVTLRCDPISGHDNLYWYRRVMGKEIKFLLHFVKESKQDESGMPNNRFLAERTGGTYSTLKVQPAELEDSGVYFCASSLLGQGNNSPLHFGNGTRLTVT.

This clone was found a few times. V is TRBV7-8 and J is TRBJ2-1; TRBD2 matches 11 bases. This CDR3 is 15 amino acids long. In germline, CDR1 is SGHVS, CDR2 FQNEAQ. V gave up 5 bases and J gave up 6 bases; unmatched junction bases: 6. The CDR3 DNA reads TGTGCCAGCAGCGCTGCTAGCGGGAGGCCCAATGAGCAGTTCTTC. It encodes CASSAASGRPNEQFF.

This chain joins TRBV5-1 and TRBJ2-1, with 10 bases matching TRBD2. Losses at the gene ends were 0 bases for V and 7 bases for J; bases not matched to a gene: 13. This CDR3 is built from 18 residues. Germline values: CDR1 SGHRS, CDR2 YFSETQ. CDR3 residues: CASSLDSASGRGWNEQFF. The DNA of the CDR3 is TGCGCCAGCAGCTTGGATTCGGCTAGCGGGAGAGGGTGGAATGAGCAGTTCTTC.

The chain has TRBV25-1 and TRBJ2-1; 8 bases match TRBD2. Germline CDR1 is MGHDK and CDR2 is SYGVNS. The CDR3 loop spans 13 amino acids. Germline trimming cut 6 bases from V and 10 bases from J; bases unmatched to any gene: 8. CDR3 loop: CASRAGGGKEQFF. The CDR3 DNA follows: TGTGCCAGCAGGGCGGGGGGCGGCAAAGAGCAGTTCTTC.

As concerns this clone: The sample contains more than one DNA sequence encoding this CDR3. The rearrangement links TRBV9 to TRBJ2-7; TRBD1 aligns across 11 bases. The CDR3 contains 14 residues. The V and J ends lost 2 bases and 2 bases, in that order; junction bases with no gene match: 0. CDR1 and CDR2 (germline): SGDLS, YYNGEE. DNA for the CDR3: TGTGCCAGCAGCGTGGGACAGGGGGCCTACGAGCAGTACTTC. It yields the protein CASSVGQGAYEQYF.

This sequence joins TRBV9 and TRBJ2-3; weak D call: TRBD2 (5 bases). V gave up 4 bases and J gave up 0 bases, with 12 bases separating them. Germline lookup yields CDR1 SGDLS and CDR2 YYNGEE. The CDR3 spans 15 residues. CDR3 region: CASSKGGGSTDTQYF. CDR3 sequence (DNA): TGTGCCAGCAGCAAAGGAGGCGGGAGCACAGATACGCAGTATTTT.

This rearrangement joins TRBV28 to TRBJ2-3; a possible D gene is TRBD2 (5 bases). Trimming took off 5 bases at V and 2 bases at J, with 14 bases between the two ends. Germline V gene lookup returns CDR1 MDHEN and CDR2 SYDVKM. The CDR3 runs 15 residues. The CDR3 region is CASSPPERLTDTQYF. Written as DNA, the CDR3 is TGTGCCAGCAGTCCCCCAGAGCGGCTCACAGATACGCAGTATTTT.

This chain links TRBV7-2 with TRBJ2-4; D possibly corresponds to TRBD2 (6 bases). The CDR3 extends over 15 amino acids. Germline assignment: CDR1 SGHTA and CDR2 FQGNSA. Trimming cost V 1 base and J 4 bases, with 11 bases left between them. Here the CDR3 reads CASSLVAAGKNIQYF. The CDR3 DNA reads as TGTGCCAGCAGCTTAGTAGCGGCCGGGAAAAACATTCAGTACTTC.

The CDR3 loop is CASRSPVGGEQYF. The DNA of the CDR3 is TGTGCCAGCAGAAGCCCCGTTGGCGGCGAGCAGTACTTC. This sequence joins TRBV6-1 and TRBJ2-5; D is undetermined. The better agreement between TRBJ2-7 and the DNA end casts doubt on the J call. Germline V gene sequence: CDR1 MNHNS, CDR2 SASEGT. The CDR3 covers 13 residues.

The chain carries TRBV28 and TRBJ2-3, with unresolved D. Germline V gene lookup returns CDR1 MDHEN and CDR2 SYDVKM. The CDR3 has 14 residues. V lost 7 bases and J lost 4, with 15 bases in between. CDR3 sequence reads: CASNLDGVADTQYF. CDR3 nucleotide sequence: TGTGCCAGCAATCTAGACGGCGTGGCAGATACGCAGTATTTT.

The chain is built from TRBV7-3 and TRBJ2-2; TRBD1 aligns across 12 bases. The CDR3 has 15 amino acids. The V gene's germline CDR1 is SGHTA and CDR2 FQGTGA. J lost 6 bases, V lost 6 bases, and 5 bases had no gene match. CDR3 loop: CASSSGTGGSGELFF. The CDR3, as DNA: TGTGCCAGCAGTTCCGGGACAGGGGGCTCCGGGGAGCTGTTTTTT.

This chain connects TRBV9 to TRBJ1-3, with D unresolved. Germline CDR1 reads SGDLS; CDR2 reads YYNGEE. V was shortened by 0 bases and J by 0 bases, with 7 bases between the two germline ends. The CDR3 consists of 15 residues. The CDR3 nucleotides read TGTGCCAGCAGCGTAGAAGGGAGCTCTGGAAACACCATATATTTT. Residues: CASSVEGSSGNTIYF.

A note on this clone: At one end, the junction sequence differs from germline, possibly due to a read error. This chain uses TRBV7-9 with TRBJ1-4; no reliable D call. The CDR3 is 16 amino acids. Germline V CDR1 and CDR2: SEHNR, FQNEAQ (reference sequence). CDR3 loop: CSSSLRDVATNEKLFF. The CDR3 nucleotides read TGTTCCAGCAGCTTACGAGATGTCGCAACTAATGAAAAACTGTTTTTT.

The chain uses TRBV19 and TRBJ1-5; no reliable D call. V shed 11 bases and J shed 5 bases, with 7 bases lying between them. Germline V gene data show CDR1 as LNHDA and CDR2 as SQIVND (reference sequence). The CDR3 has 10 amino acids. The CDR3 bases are TGTGCCCGTCGTGATCAGCCCCAGCATTTT. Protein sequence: CARRDQPQHF.

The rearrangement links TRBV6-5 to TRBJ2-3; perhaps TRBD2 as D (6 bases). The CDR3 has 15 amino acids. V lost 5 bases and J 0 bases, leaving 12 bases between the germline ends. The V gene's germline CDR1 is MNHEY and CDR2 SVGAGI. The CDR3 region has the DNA TGTGCCAGCAGTGGGACTTTCTTGAGCACAGATACGCAGTATTTT. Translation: CASSGTFLSTDTQYF.

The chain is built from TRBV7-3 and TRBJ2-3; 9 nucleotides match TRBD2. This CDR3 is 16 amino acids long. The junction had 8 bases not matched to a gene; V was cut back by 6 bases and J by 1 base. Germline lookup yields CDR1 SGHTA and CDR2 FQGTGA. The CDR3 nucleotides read TGTGCCAGCAGTACCTTAGCGGGAGTCGGCACAGATACGCAGTATTTT. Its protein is CASSTLAGVGTDTQYF.